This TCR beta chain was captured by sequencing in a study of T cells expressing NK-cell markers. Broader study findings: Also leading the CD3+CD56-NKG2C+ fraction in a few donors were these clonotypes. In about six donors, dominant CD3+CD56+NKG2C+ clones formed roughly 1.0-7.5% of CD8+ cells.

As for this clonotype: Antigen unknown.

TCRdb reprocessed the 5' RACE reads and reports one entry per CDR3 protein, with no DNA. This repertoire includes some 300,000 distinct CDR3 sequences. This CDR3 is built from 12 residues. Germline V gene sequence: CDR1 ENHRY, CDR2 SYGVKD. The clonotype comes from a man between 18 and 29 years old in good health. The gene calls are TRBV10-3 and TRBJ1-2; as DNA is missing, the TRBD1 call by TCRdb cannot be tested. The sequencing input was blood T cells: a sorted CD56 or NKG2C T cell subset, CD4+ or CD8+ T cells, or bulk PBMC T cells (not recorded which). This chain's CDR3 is CATDSDAYGYTF.